The entry that follows covers one TCR beta chain sequence. These data originate in a study of CD8 T cells in ankylosing spondylitis. TCRdb re-analysed the 5' RACE reads in MiXCR, keeping a single row per CDR3 protein. The data hold 150,000 to 200,000 distinct CDR3 sequences, with about an eighth observed a single time. Germline V gene lookup returns CDR1 SGHDT and CDR2 YYEEEE. The CDR3 runs to 16 residues. Trimming cost V 1 base and J 6 bases, with 17 bases left between them. This chain links TRBV5-6 with TRBJ2-1; weak D call: TRBD1 (5 bases). This TCR was recovered from a female donor with ankylosing spondylitis or in good health (not recorded which). The sequenced material came from blood, either unsorted or a sorted T cell fraction (not recorded which). The CDR3 region is CASSLPLPARGNEQFF. CDR3 bases: TGTGCCAGCAGCTTGCCGCTCCCTGCTAGGGGCAATGAGCAGTTCTTC.